Listed below are T cell receptor beta chains from one sample, sequenced in a study of T cell repertoires in cytomegalovirus infection. TCRdb processed the reads anew with MiXCR; each CDR3 protein has one entry. The table includes about 300,000 distinct CDR3 sequences, about 8.8% detected once. Sequenced: PBMCs. The origin of the receptors is a human donor in good health (CMV status not recorded). Some clones in this sample may be carry-over from other donors' samples. The conserved cysteine and the conserved F or W are not part of the CDR3 here. The listing skips clone size in some rows; elsewhere it reads once, few, many or a size class.

ASASGGHEQY many TRBV5-1 10
ASRYSGQGPSGANVLT many TRBV5-6 16
ASSRTSETQY few TRBV5-1 10
SARDRDKNYGYT many TRBV20-1 12
ASIRRGTPATNEKLF NA TRBV6-1 15
ATQGQGYTGELF few TRBV6-5 12
ASGLAGATDTQY many TRBV2 12
ASSLVQGALGEAF few TRBV5-6 13
ASSLPLEAAPPQETQY few TRBV28 16
ASSLALAGNTGELF many TRBV7-8 14
ASSEGRAGGTEAF NA TRBV2 13
ASSSRASGSGNTIY NA TRBV28 14
ASSRQARDVDSPLH few TRBV14 14
ASSPPEKNTEAF many TRBV14 12
ASSFVGRGTDTQY NA TRBV27 13
ATSDWRGQGGELF many TRBV24-1 13
ASSRGINGYT many TRBV28 10
ASSQGGLAGPNTGELF NA TRBV4-3 16
ASSPRVGKPGPSNTEAF NA TRBV18 17
ASSLNSANGEAQY many TRBV11-2 13
ASRGLDRDPYGYT many TRBV5-1 13
AIRTIPEDYGYT many TRBV10-3 12
SVGDIGDEQY NA TRBV20-1 10
SASGTGKNYGYT many TRBV20-1 12
SSRTSGGARETQY few TRBV20-1 13
ASRDRVLKKKTNYGYT few TRBV2 16
ASRPGGGSTNTGELF NA TRBV5-4 15
ASSPPAIATNTGELF few TRBV18 15
SAENPLGNTIY NA TRBV20-1 11
SARRGNLYQPQH NA TRBV20-1 12
ASSLEQFGTQY many TRBV7-2 11
ASSPHPNQPQH many TRBV7-6 11
ASPPSGWMPGMNTEAF many TRBV28 16
ASSLRRNNQPQH many TRBV7-2 12
ASSRREGASYGYT NA TRBV19 13
SARDRVVNTEAF few TRBV20-1 12
ASSFGPVEAQY NA TRBV27 11
ASSARQSLVYGYT NA TRBV11-2 13
ASSLFGRSTDTQY many TRBV7-2 13
SVERGFGELF few TRBV29-1 10
ASSYSGGDPAGEQF few TRBV6-5 14
ATSERGSTDTQY NA TRBV2 12
ASSSGPGGNEQF many TRBV7-2 12
SAQKNRGDNSPLH many TRBV20-1 13
AINRATNEKLF many TRBV10-3 11
ASSSSRQETQY many TRBV7-3 11